The entry below describes one TCR beta chain. The antigen remains undetermined. The sample originates from a study of OX40 agonist ivuxolimab in advanced cancers. In the study overall: Each dose-escalation patient presented with hepatocellular carcinoma, melanoma, renal cell or head and neck cancer.

Study observations and caveats: Among some nonresponders, normalized T-cell clonal expansion was also low. Still undetermined is the antigen specificity of the expanded peripheral T cells.

The CDR3 loop spans 14 amino acids. V was trimmed by 1 base and J by 7 bases, leaving 10 bases between them. Germline V gene sequence: CDR1 LNHNV, CDR2 YYDKDF (reference sequence). This table comes from immunoSEQ multiplex PCR, and its TCRdb copy is limited to in-frame clones, with some not included. The sample has about 77,000 clones, 81% seen once. V gene TRBV15 combines with J gene TRBJ2-2; TRBD1 or TRBD2 may be the D gene (6 bases each). The source of this sequence is an adult with an advanced solid tumor such as melanoma, head and neck, liver or kidney cancer. Here the sequenced sample was CD4+ or CD8+ T cells sorted from blood, taken in a trial of the OX40 agonist ivuxolimab. The DNA of the CDR3 is TGTGCCACCAGCAGAGGGGGGCGGGGCGGGGAGCTGTTTTTT. This translates into CATSRGGRGGELFF.